The 6 T cell receptor beta chains below come from one sample, sequenced in a study of shared clonotypes between healthy human individuals. CD45RO-negative cells were positively selected for CCR7, leaving out terminally differentiated effector memory CD45RA+ cells. The method was immunoSEQ multiplex PCR; TCRdb's version includes in-frame clones alone and lacks a portion of them. Here the sample spans about 1,900,000 clones, about 95% being singletons. The sequenced material came from naive CD8+ T cells sorted from blood. These TCRs come from a man between 18 and 29 years old in good health.

The chain couples TRBV2 to TRBJ1-6; TRBD1 is a possible D gene (6 bases). From germline, CDR1 is SNHLY and CDR2 FYNNEI. This CDR3 contains 13 residues. The V and J ends lost 6 bases and 10 bases respectively, with 13 bases between them. The CDR3 coding sequence is TGTGCCAGCAGGGAGACAGGTGGCTCACCCCTCCACTTT. It specifies CASRETGGSPLHF.

As concerns this clone: Other nucleotide sequences from this sample produce the same CDR3. V and J are TRBV7-6 and TRBJ2-2; D possibly corresponds to TRBD2 (6 bases). The CDR3 is made up of 14 amino acids. Germline V gene sequence: CDR1 SGHVS, CDR2 FNYEAQ. Trimming stripped 1 base from V and 5 bases from J, with 8 bases between. CDR3 DNA sequence: TGTGCCAGCAGCTTAGGCGGGATTACCGGGGAGCTGTTTTTT. It encodes CASSLGGITGELFF. The variable domain in full, completed from reference TRBV7-6 and TRBJ2-2, reads GAGVSQSPRYKVTKRGQDVALRCDPISGHVSLYWYRQALGQGPEFLTYFNYEAQQDKSGLPNDRFSAERPEGSISTLTIQRTEQRDSAMYRCASSLGGITGELFFGEGSRLTVL.

The rearrangement uses TRBV6-5 and TRBJ1-1; D unresolved. This CDR3 is built from 15 residues. The V gene's germline CDR1 is MNHEY and CDR2 SVGAGI. Between the trimmed V and J ends, which lost 4 bases and 0 bases, there was a span of 12 bases. CDR3 DNA: TGTGCCAGCAGTTTCCAGGAGGGAATGAACACTGAAGCTTTCTTT. Translating gives CASSFQEGMNTEAFF.

This rearrangement joins TRBV28 to TRBJ1-5; D not certain. Trimming shortened V by 4 bases and J by 5 bases, and 9 bases separated the two germline ends. In germline, CDR1 is MDHEN, CDR2 SYDVKM. The CDR3 contains 13 residues. The CDR3 sequence: CASSYVGYQPQHF. CDR3 in DNA: TGTGCCAGCAGTTACGTCGGGTATCAGCCCCAGCATTTT.

Concerning this clone itself: Other DNA sequences from this sample encode an identical CDR3 as well. V and J are TRBV4-1 and TRBJ2-2; 9 nucleotides line up with TRBD2. V shed 1 base, J shed 7 bases, and the junction held 1 base outside the gene matches. CDR1 MGHRA and CDR2 YSYEKL come from the germline V gene. The CDR3 length is 14 residues. CDR3 coding DNA: TGCGCCAGCAGCCAAGTTAGCGGGAGCGGGGAGCTGTTTTTT. Amino acid sequence: CASSQVSGSGELFF.

V usage is TRBV28 and J usage is TRBJ2-7, with 8 bases that match TRBD2. The V gene's germline CDR1 is MDHEN and CDR2 SYDVKM. CDR3 size: 15 residues. The junction had 8 bases not matched to a gene; V was cut back by 6 bases and J by 1 base. The DNA for the CDR3 is TGTGCCAGCAGCCCCGGGGGGGAAGGGTCCTACGAGCAGTACTTC. This translates into CASSPGGEGSYEQYF.